The rows below give T cell receptor beta chains drawn from one sample of a study of blood T cell repertoires in COVID-19. Generated by immunoSEQ multiplex PCR, the TCRdb table keeps only in-frame clones and is missing some. The data contain hundreds of thousands of clones, around 90% of them seen just once; the ten biggest clones take up about 15%. Material: PBMCs or T cells enriched from blood (not recorded which). These receptors originate from a woman aged 50 to 60 with acute COVID-19. Both conserved end residues are part of each CDR3. The D gene is left open where the match is weak. Size is stated for part of the rows, as once, few or many counts, or as a class when the clone is expanded.

TGCGCCAGCAGCTTTGCTTCCTCCGGGACAGTAGAGCAAGAGACCCAGTACTTC CASSFASSGTVEQETQYF TRBD1 TRBJ2-5 TRBV5-1 -
TGCAGTGCTAGTGCGCTCAGGGCCGTTGGTGAAGCTTTCTTT CSASALRAVGEAFF - TRBJ1-1 TRBV20-1 -
TGTGCCAGCAGCTCTTTCGTAGCGGGAGGGCCCAATGAGCAGTTCTTC CASSSFVAGGPNEQFF TRBD2 TRBJ2-1 TRBV11-2 -
TGTGCCAGCAGCTCTCCAGCGAGGACAGGGACTTCCTACAATGAGCAGTTCTTC CASSSPARTGTSYNEQFF TRBD1 TRBJ2-1 TRBV9 -
TGTGCCAGCAGCTCGGACAGGCCACCCCCGGAGCTGTTTTTT CASSSDRPPPELFF TRBD1 TRBJ2-2 TRBV7-9 -
TGTGCCAGCAGCGTAACCCGGGACACCAGCTCCTATAATTCACCCCTCCACTTT CASSVTRDTSSYNSPLHF - TRBJ1-6 TRBV7-8 few
TGCGCCAGCAGCTTGGGTCAGTCTTTGAACACTGAAGCTTTCTTT CASSLGQSLNTEAFF - TRBJ1-1 TRBV5-1 -
TGTGCCAGCAGCGTCGGGACTTCTTTGTCCAATGAGCAGTTCTTC CASSVGTSLSNEQFF - TRBJ2-1 TRBV7-6 -
TGTGCCAGCAGCTTGATAGGGACAGACAGGAGCACTGAAGCTTTCTTT CASSLIGTDRSTEAFF TRBD1 TRBJ1-1 TRBV5-5 -
TGCAGCGTTGAGGTTACTAGCGGGAGCACAGATACGCAGTATTTT CSVEVTSGSTDTQYF TRBD2 TRBJ2-3 TRBV29-1 -
TGCGCCAGCAGCTTGGATGCGGGAGGGAGCACAGATACGCAGTATTTT CASSLDAGGSTDTQYF TRBD2 TRBJ2-3 TRBV5-1 -
TGCGCCAGCAGCCAACGGGGACAGGGGGCTCATCAGCCCCAGCATTTT CASSQRGQGAHQPQHF TRBD1 TRBJ1-5 TRBV4-1 -
TGCGCCAGCAGCTTAAGGGGACAGAAGGGCTCTGGGGCCAACGTCCTGACTTTC CASSLRGQKGSGANVLTF TRBD1 TRBJ2-6 TRBV5-1 -
TGTGCCAGCAGCTTACAGGGGACAGGGGGTGAAAAACTGTTTTTT CASSLQGTGGEKLFF TRBD1 TRBJ1-4 TRBV7-6 -
TGTGCCAGCAGGCCAACTAGCGGGAGGACAAACAATGAGCAGTTCTTC CASRPTSGRTNNEQFF TRBD2 TRBJ2-1 TRBV11-2 -
TGTGCCAGCAGCCGGACTAGCGGGAAAGAGACAGATACGCAGTATTTT CASSRTSGKETDTQYF TRBD2 TRBJ2-3 TRBV7-9 once
TGTGCCAGCAGCCACCCGGACAGGGCCTATGGCTACACCTTC CASSHPDRAYGYTF TRBD1 TRBJ1-2 TRBV3-1/TRBV3-2 -
TGTGCCAGCAGCTTGGCCGGCACAGCCTACGAGCAGTACTTC CASSLAGTAYEQYF - TRBJ2-7 TRBV5-4 -
TGTGCCAGCAGAACGGTCGGGACTAGCCTCTACAATGAGCAGTTCTTC CASRTVGTSLYNEQFF TRBD2 TRBJ2-1 TRBV7-8 -
TGTGCCAGCAGCTTAAACGGGAGAGTCTACAATGAGCAGTTCTTC CASSLNGRVYNEQFF - TRBJ2-1 TRBV7-2 once
TGTGCCAGCAGCGTAGGTGTCAGGGTGAGAGATGAGCAGTTCTTC CASSVGVRVRDEQFF - TRBJ2-1 TRBV9 once
TGTGCCAGCAGCCGGGACAGGGGATCCTACGAGCAGTACTTC CASSRDRGSYEQYF TRBD1 TRBJ2-7 TRBV7-9 once
TGTGCCAGCAGCACCCCCCCATTAGGGGACACTGAAGCTTTCTTT CASSTPPLGDTEAFF - TRBJ1-1 TRBV27 -
TGTGCCAGCTCACCACGCCCGGTCGCGGGTGGCTACACCTTC CASSPRPVAGGYTF - TRBJ1-2 TRBV18 once
TGTGCCAGCAGTTTAGCAGGGCGGAGTACAGATACGCAGTATTTT CASSLAGRSTDTQYF - TRBJ2-3 TRBV28 -
TGTGCCAGCAGCCAGGGGAGCGGGGTACCCTACGAGCAGTACTTC CASSQGSGVPYEQYF - TRBJ2-7 TRBV7-8 -
TGTGCCAGCAATATAGCGGGAGCTTCCTACGAGCAGTACTTC CASNIAGASYEQYF TRBD2 TRBJ2-7 TRBV6-5 -
TGTGCCAGCTCACAGGGGGCCGTATACGAGCAGTACTTC CASSQGAVYEQYF TRBD1 TRBJ2-7 TRBV18 -
TGCAGCGTTGACAGGGGCACAGATACGCAGTATTTT CSVDRGTDTQYF - TRBJ2-3 TRBV29-1 -
TGTGCCAGCAGCTATGGACTAGCGGGAGGGCCGGTCAATGAGCAGTTCTTC CASSYGLAGGPVNEQFF TRBD2 TRBJ2-1 TRBV14 -
TGTGCCAGCAGACCCCCGGACAGGGGAGGCAACTATGGCTACACCTTC CASRPPDRGGNYGYTF TRBD1 TRBJ1-2 TRBV28 -
TGTGCCACCAGCACTGGACGACTAGCGGGAGGACTCAAACGCTACAATGAGCAGTTCTTC CATSTGRLAGGLKRYNEQFF TRBD2 TRBJ2-1 TRBV15 -
TGTGCCAGCAGAGGACAGGCTGATATTAGGTACGAGCAGTACTTC CASRGQADIRYEQYF TRBD1 TRBJ2-7 TRBV6-5 -
TGTGCCAGCAGTGGGCCTTCCTACGAGCAGTACTTC CASSGPSYEQYF - TRBJ2-7 TRBV25-1 -
TGTGCCAGCAGTGAAGCGCGCCCGGGTTGGAAGCCCCAGCATTTT CASSEARPGWKPQHF - TRBJ1-5 TRBV2 -
TGTGCCAGCAGGTACTCCGATAATTCACCCCTCCACTTT CASRYSDNSPLHF - TRBJ1-6 TRBV7-9 -
TGTGCCAGCAGCCCCACTTTAGGAGCGGGAGTATACGAGCAGTACTTC CASSPTLGAGVYEQYF TRBD2 TRBJ2-7 TRBV28 -
TGTGCCAGCAGCTGGGGAGGACAGGCGAACACCGGGGAGCTGTTTTTT CASSWGGQANTGELFF - TRBJ2-2 TRBV7-3 -
TGTGCCAGCTCAAAACTCCCCCCAGGGGGAGAGACCCAGTACTTC CASSKLPPGGETQYF TRBD1 TRBJ2-5 TRBV18 -
TGTGCCAGCAGCTCACGGGGACTGCCAGGTGAGCAGTACTTC CASSSRGLPGEQYF - TRBJ2-7 TRBV28 -
TGTGCCAGCAGTTACTCGGTCCGAGGGGAGACCCAGTACTTC CASSYSVRGETQYF - TRBJ2-5 TRBV6-5 -
TGCAGCGTTCGGAAAGCGGGAGAAGAGACCCAGTACTTC CSVRKAGEETQYF TRBD2 TRBJ2-5 TRBV29-1 -
TGTGCCATCAGTGAGCTCTTTACAGGGGTAGGCGGCTACACCTTC CAISELFTGVGGYTF TRBD1 TRBJ1-2 TRBV10-3 -
TGTGCCAGCTCACCTTTTAGGGGTACCGATGAGCAGTTCTTC CASSPFRGTDEQFF - TRBJ2-1 TRBV18 -